This TCR beta chain was sequenced in a study of shared clonotypes between healthy human individuals. This CDR3 has 14 amino acids. Germline V CDR1 and CDR2: ENHRY, SYGVKD. V was clipped by 4 bases and J by 0 bases, with 7 bases between them. As originally analysed: Sequence data from immunoSEQ were junction-only and lacked quality scores; consequently, filtering differed. Produced via immunoSEQ multiplex PCR; TCRdb's table is partial and in-frame only. The V and J calls and clone size are taken from that table; D and trimming were inferred from the DNA. Of some 2.1 million clones detected, 85% to 95% appear once; the ten largest clones hold 0.13%. This clone was picked up one time.

Sequenced: naive CD4+ T cells sorted from blood. Subset reported: CD45RA+ positively selected. This TCR was recovered from a man aged 18 to 30 in good health. The chain carries TRBV10-3 and TRBJ1-3; no clear D gene. This CDR3 reads CAISAESSGNTIYF. Here the CDR3 DNA reads TGTGCCATCAGTGCGGAAAGCTCTGGAAACACCATATATTTT.